The 10 T cell receptor beta chains reported below all come from one sample, sequenced in a study of patients and donors after allogeneic stem cell transplantation (dated by TCRdb to 2018 to 2021). Library generation was performed with RT-PCR. Sequenced on a NextSeq 550. TCRdb reran the public reads through fastp at Q25 and MiXCR, keeping productive beta chains. CDR3 protein duplicates are merged, each entry listing the most common genes and DNA. Present in this sample are about 960,000 distinct CDR3 sequences, about 20% of which were seen just once. Of the sample, 5% to 6.5% is held by the ten largest clones. The sequenced material came from blood, either unsorted or a sorted T cell fraction (not recorded which). The receptors come from a human donor who was either an allogeneic HSCT recipient or a stem cell or donor lymphocyte infusion donor (not recorded which). It is not recorded whose cells these are; they may come from a transplant donor.

A few counts support this clonotype. The chain employs TRBV7-2 and TRBJ2-5; no reliable D call. The CDR3 extends over 15 amino acids. Looked up from germline, CDR1 is SGHTA and CDR2 is FQGNSA. The V gene lost 4 bases and the J gene lost 2 bases, with 14 bases spanning the gap. The CDR3 region is CASSSQSSLQETQYF. The CDR3 DNA sequence: TGTGCCAGCAGCTCACAGAGTTCCCTTCAAGAGACCCAGTACTTC.

This clonotype was picked up a small number of times. The chain links TRBV6-1 to TRBJ2-4; TRBD2 matches 7 bases. Germline trimming cut 5 bases from V and 3 bases from J; bases unmatched to any gene: 10. CDR1 MNHNS and CDR2 SASEGT come from the germline V gene. This CDR3 has 16 amino acids. CDR3 sequence reads: CASSRGSSGGKNIQYF. CDR3 coding DNA: TGTGCCAGCAGTCGGGGAAGCTCGGGGGGCAAAAACATTCAGTACTTC.

This clonotype came up many times. This chain joins TRBV20-1 and TRBJ2-3, with 8 bases aligning to TRBD2. The CDR3 extends over 15 amino acids. V shed 0 bases and J 7 bases; nucleotides not matched to a gene: 9. In germline, CDR1 is DFQATT, CDR2 SNEGSKA (reference sequence). CDR3 residues: CSARDPRTSRNTQYF. CDR3 DNA: TGCAGTGCTAGAGATCCTAGGACTAGCAGAAATACGCAGTATTTT.

The gene calls are TRBV4-3 and TRBJ2-3; D gene unclear. The CDR3 runs to 14 residues. Trimming stripped 0 bases from V and 3 bases from J, with 7 bases between. Germline CDR1 is LGHNA and CDR2 is YSLEER. CDR3 in amino acids: CASSQDKATDTQYF. The CDR3 DNA reads TGCGCCAGCAGCCAAGATAAGGCTACAGATACGCAGTATTTT.

The rearrangement links TRBV28 to TRBJ1-1, with 7 positions matching TRBD1. CDR3 size: 14 residues. V shed 10 bases and J 13 bases; nucleotides not matched to a gene: 21. The germline V gene has CDR1 MDHEN and CDR2 SYDVKM. The CDR3 DNA reads TGTGCCACCCACCCGGGACAGCTCCTTAGTCTTCGTTTCTTT. Residues: CATHPGQLLSLRFF.

CDR3 sequence: CASSVNQGREQFF. The CDR3 DNA follows: TGCGCCAGCAGCGTAAACCAGGGGCGTGAGCAGTTCTTC. J is TRBJ2-1 and V is TRBV5-1; possible D gene TRBD1, 6 bases. This CDR3 has 13 amino acids. V dropped 4 bases and J dropped 9 bases, with 14 bases sitting between them. Germline CDR1 is SGHRS and CDR2 is YFSETQ.

This clonotype was picked up a small number of times. The rearrangement uses TRBV20-1 and TRBJ1-4; 9 positions match TRBD1. The germline V gene encodes CDR1 DFQATT and CDR2 SNEGSKA (reference sequence). V was clipped by 6 bases and J by 6 bases; unmatched bases: 5. This CDR3 is built from 13 residues. The CDR3 loop reads CSAPDRGYEKLFF. CDR3 nucleotides: TGCAGTGCACCGGACAGGGGCTATGAAAAACTGTTTTTT.

There are a few counts of this clonotype. A junction boundary mismatches the germline segment, possibly from a read error. The chain uses TRBV10-3 and TRBJ1-2, with 9 bases identical to TRBD1. The CDR3 is made up of 13 amino acids. Germline V gene sequence: CDR1 ENHRY, CDR2 SYGVKD. The CDR3 nucleotides are TGTGCCATCAGTCCAGAGAGAGGGGACAGGGCGGCTTTC. Its translation is CAISPERGDRAAF.

The J gene is TRBJ1-1, the V gene TRBV12-3 or TRBV12-4; perhaps TRBD1 as D (5 bases). The CDR3 has 13 amino acids. V was trimmed by 5 bases and J by 10 bases, leaving 17 bases between them. CDR3 coding DNA: TGTGCCAGCAGTGGGGGAGTACGGACCGCAGCTTTCTTT. Protein sequence: CASSGGVRTAAFF.

This clonotype has more than one count but fewer than ten. The J gene is TRBJ2-3, the V gene TRBV4-1; the match to TRBD2 covers 9 bases. CDR1 MGHRA and CDR2 YSYEKL come from the germline V gene. J gave up 1 base and V 0 bases, and 2 bases lay outside the gene matches. The CDR3 runs 16 residues. Written as DNA, the CDR3 is TGCGCCAGCAGCCAAGAGTCTAGCGGGGGCACAGATACGCAGTATTTT. Its protein is CASSQESSGGTDTQYF.